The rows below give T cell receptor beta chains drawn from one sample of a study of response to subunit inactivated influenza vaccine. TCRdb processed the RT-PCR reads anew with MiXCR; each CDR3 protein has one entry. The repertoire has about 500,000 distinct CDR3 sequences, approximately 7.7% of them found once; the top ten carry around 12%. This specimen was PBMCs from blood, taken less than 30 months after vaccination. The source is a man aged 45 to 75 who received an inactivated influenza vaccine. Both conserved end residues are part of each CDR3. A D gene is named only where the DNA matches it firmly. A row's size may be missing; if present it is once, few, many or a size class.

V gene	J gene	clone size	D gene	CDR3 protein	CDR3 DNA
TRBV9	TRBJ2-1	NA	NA	CASSVGPTNSDEQFF	TGTGCCAGCAGCGTAGGGCCCACTAACTCCGATGAGCAGTTCTTC
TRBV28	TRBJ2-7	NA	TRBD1	CASRGTGDLREQYF	TGTGCCAGCAGGGGGACAGGGGATCTCCGGGAGCAGTACTTC
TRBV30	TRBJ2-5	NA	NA	CAWKVALPKETQYF	TGTGCCTGGAAGGTCGCTTTACCCAAAGAGACCCAGTACTTC
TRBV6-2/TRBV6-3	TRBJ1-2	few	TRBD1	CASSSYRGGVDGYTF	TGTGCCAGCAGTTCTTACAGGGGCGGTGTCGATGGCTACACCTTC
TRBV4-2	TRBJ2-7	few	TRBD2	CASSQYEGLAGVALEQYF	TGTGCCAGCAGCCAGTATGAGGGTCTAGCGGGAGTGGCACTCGAGCAGTACTTC
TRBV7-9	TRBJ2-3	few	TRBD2	CASSLRSSGITDTQYF	TGTGCCAGCAGCTTAAGGAGTAGCGGGATCACAGATACGCAGTATTTT
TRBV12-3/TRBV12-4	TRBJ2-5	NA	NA	CASRRRAGPQETQYF	TGTGCCAGCAGACGGCGGGCGGGGCCCCAAGAGACCCAGTACTTC
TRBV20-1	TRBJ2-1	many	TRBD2	CSASSSSGRSNEQFF	TGCAGTGCTTCTAGTTCTAGCGGGAGGTCCAATGAGCAGTTCTTC
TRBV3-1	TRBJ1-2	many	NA	CASSQYGTYGYTF	TGTGCCAGCAGCCAATACGGTACCTATGGCTACACCTTC
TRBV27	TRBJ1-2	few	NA	CASSYFRGYGYTF	TGTGCCAGCAGTTACTTCAGGGGATATGGCTACACCTTC
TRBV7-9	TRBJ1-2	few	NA	CASSLAAVRSNGYTF	TGTGCCAGCAGCTTAGCGGCCGTGCGGTCGAATGGCTACACCTTC
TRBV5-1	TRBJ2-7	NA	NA	CASREMTRPTYEQYF	TGCGCCAGCAGGGAGATGACAAGACCAACCTACGAGCAGTACTTC
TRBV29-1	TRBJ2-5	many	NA	CSVEGFLRETQYF	TGCAGCGTTGAGGGATTCTTGCGAGAGACCCAGTACTTC
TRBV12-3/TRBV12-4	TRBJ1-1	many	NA	CASSPGLQNTEAFF	TGTGCCAGCAGCCCGGGACTTCAGAACACTGAAGCTTTCTTT
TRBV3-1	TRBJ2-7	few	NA	CASSSPMANEQYF	TGTGCCAGCAGCTCCCCCATGGCCAACGAGCAGTACTTC
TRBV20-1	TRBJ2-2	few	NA	CSARKGWNTGELFF	TGCAGTGCTAGAAAGGGCTGGAACACCGGGGAGCTGTTTTTT